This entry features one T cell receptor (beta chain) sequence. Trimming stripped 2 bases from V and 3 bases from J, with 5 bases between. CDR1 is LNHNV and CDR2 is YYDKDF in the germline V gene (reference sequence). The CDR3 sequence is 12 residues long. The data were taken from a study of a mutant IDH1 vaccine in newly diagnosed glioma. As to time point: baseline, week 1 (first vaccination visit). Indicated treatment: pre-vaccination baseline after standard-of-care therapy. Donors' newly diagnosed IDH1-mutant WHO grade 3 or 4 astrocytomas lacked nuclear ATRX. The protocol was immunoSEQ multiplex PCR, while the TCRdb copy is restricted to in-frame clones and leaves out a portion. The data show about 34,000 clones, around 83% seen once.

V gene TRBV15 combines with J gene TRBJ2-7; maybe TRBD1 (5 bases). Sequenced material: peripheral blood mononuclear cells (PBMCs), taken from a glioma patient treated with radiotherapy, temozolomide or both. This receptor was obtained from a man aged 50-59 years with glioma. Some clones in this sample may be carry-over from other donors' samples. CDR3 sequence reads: CATSRQGYEQYF. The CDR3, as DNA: TGTGCCACCAGCAGACAGGGCTACGAGCAGTACTTC.